One and the same sample provided the 10 T cell receptor beta chains below, sequenced in a study of CD8 T cells in ankylosing spondylitis. Each CDR3 protein is one row after TCRdb ran MiXCR on the 5' RACE reads. The data contain about 150,000 distinct CDR3 sequences, 44% of them singletons. Sequenced: synovial fluid, either unsorted or a sorted T cell fraction (not recorded which). The receptors shown here come from a male donor with ankylosing spondylitis.

This clonotype was counted a few times. The chain combines TRBV12-3 or TRBV12-4 with TRBJ1-1; possibly TRBD1 for D (5 bases). V was pared by 6 bases and J by 5 bases, with 19 bases between. The CDR3 consists of 15 residues. The CDR3 nucleotides are TGTGCCAGCAGCCCACTCTCGGCGGGGGAGACTGAAGCTTTCTTT. Translation gives CASSPLSAGETEAFF.

The chain is built from TRBV30 and TRBJ2-7; D possibly corresponds to TRBD1 (5 bases). Germline CDR1 reads GTSNPN; CDR2 reads SVGIG (reference sequence). V gave up 2 bases and J gave up 3 bases, with 23 bases separating them. The CDR3 has 17 residues. The CDR3 DNA reads as TGTGCCTGGAGTCCGCCCTATCTAGACAGATCCTTCTACGAGCAGTACTTC. Its translation: CAWSPPYLDRSFYEQYF. The full variable domain, its missing parts supplied by reference TRBV30 and TRBJ2-7, is SQTIHQWPATLVQPVGSPLSLECTVEGTSNPNLYWYRQAAGRGLQLLFYSVGIGQISSEVPQNLSASRPQDRQFILSSKKLLLSDSGFYLCAWSPPYLDRSFYEQYFGPGTRLTVT.

This clonotype appeared a few times. V is TRBV7-2 and J is TRBJ2-1; D is unclear. This CDR3 is built from 13 residues. Trimming stripped 8 bases from V and 8 bases from J, with 16 bases between. Germline-derived CDR1 and CDR2 are SGHTA and FQGNSA. The CDR3 DNA follows: TGTGCCAGCTTACGTCGGCTAGACCATGAGCAGTTCTTC. Protein product: CASLRRLDHEQFF.

The rearrangement links TRBV2 to TRBJ1-5; D gene ambiguous. The CDR3 sequence is 14 residues long. The germline CDR1 and CDR2 sequences are SNHLY and FYNNEI. Deletions cut 1 base from V and 0 bases from J, with 4 bases between. The CDR3 nucleotides are TGTGCCAGCAGTGAAGGGGTTAGCAATCAGCCCCAGCATTTT. Translated, it gives CASSEGVSNQPQHF. Looking up the rest from reference TRBV2 and TRBJ1-5 gives the full variable domain: EPEVTQTPSHQVTQMGQEVILRCVPISNHLYFYWYRQILGQKVEFLVSFYNNEISEKSEIFDDQFSVERPDGSNFTLKIRSTKLEDSAMYFCASSEGVSNQPQHFGDGTRLSIL.

The chain links TRBV7-9 to TRBJ1-2; no clear D. V gave up 2 bases and J gave up 2 bases, with 12 bases separating them. The length of the CDR3 is 15 residues. CDR1 and CDR2 (germline): SEHNR, FQNEAQ (reference sequence). As DNA, the CDR3 is TGTGCCAGCAGCTTACCCGCTCCCGGAAACTATGGCTACACCTTC. This gives the protein CASSLPAPGNYGYTF.

This clonotype showed up many times. This chain joins TRBV25-1 and TRBJ2-1; 11 positions match TRBD2. Germline trimming cut 4 bases from V and 9 bases from J; bases unmatched to any gene: 11. CDR3 length equals 16 residues. Germline lookup yields CDR1 MGHDK and CDR2 SYGVNS. CDR3 protein: CASSGLAGGRYVEQFF. CDR3 bases: TGTGCCAGCAGTGGTCTAGCGGGGGGACGTTATGTTGAGCAGTTCTTC.

This chain joins TRBV4-2 and TRBJ1-6; TRBD1 agrees at 8 bases. With V trimmed by 4 bases and J by 8 bases, 4 bases remained unmatched. Germline V gene data show CDR1 as LGHNA and CDR2 as YNFKEQ. CDR3 length equals 14 residues. CDR3 loop: CASSRWTGYSPLHF. DNA of the CDR3: TGTGCCAGCAGCCGGTGGACAGGGTATTCACCCCTCCACTTT.

CDR3 DNA: TGTGCCAGCAGCTACCCGTCGTGGGAGGCTGAAGCTTTCTTT. This gives the protein CASSYPSWEAEAFF. This chain connects TRBV7-9 to TRBJ1-1; no clear D. The CDR3 consists of 14 residues. Trimming shortened V by 4 bases and J by 6 bases, and 15 bases separated the two germline ends. Germline CDR1 and CDR2: SEHNR and FQNEAQ (reference sequence).

This rearrangement joins TRBV24-1 to TRBJ1-2; D possibly corresponds to TRBD1 (5 bases). This CDR3 spans 13 amino acids. Germline V gene data show CDR1 as KGHDR and CDR2 as SFDVKD. The ends were cut back, 3 bases at V and 9 bases at J, with 13 bases in the middle. Here the CDR3 reads CATSDPRDGSYTF. The CDR3, as DNA: TGTGCCACCAGTGATCCCCGGGACGGTAGCTACACCTTC.

The rearrangement links TRBV29-1 to TRBJ2-1, with D perhaps TRBD1 (6 bases). Germline V gene lookup returns CDR1 SQVTM and CDR2 ANQGSEA. V dropped 5 bases and J dropped 4 bases, with 12 bases sitting between them. This CDR3 spans 13 amino acids. CDR3 protein: CSVPGDLYNEQFF. For the CDR3, the DNA is TGCAGCGTTCCAGGGGATCTTTACAATGAGCAGTTCTTC.